The entry below gives a single T cell receptor beta chain sequence along with its context. This sample is drawn from a study of shared clonotypes between healthy human individuals. In replicate PCRs of unsorted PBMC, around 310 ng DNA, around 33,000 T cell genomes, was used. Sequenced by immunoSEQ multiplex PCR; TCRdb stores in-frame clones only, minus some. Here the sample spans about half a million clones, over 70% being singletons. Trimming removed 6 bases at V and 7 bases at J, with 12 bases between. CDR3 length: 12 residues. CDR1 is MNHEY and CDR2 is SVGAGI in the germline V gene. Sequenced: PBMCs. The TCR was taken from a woman aged 35 to 49 in good health. Some clones in this sample may be carry-over from other donors' samples. The J gene is TRBJ1-2, the V gene TRBV6-5; a possible D gene is TRBD1 (5 bases). The CDR3 reads CASSLYRFGYTF. The CDR3, as DNA: TGTGCCAGCAGCTTGTACAGGTTTGGCTACACCTTC.